Below are 7 T cell receptor beta chains sequenced from a single sample in a study of TIL therapy for anti-PD-1-resistant metastatic lung cancer. This was the immunoSEQ v3 assay. Sequenced by immunoSEQ multiplex PCR; TCRdb stores in-frame clones only, minus some. This sample yields about 52,000 clones, of which 79% are seen a single time; 4.8% belongs to the top ten. Time point defined: pre-treatment sample, taken before nivolumab and TIL therapy. The sample consisted of blood, taken at baseline. These receptors were taken from a woman aged 30 to 85 with non-small cell lung cancer.

This chain links TRBV7-6 with TRBJ1-1; no firm D call. Germline lookup yields CDR1 SGHVS and CDR2 FNYEAQ. With 5 bases removed from V and 2 bases from J, the gap between germline ends came to 12 bases. This CDR3 is built from 14 residues. As DNA, the CDR3 is TGTGCCAGCAGCCCCGGTCCGTTTAACACTGAAGCTTTCTTT. This translates into CASSPGPFNTEAFF.

This CDR3 reads CASSPGANTEAFF. The DNA of the CDR3 is TGTGCCAGCTCACCGGGGGCGAACACTGAAGCTTTCTTT. The chain is built from TRBV18 and TRBJ1-1; D perhaps matches TRBD1 (6 bases). The CDR3 has 13 amino acids. Germline CDR1 and CDR2: KGHSH and LQKENI. Trimming removed 3 bases at V and 1 base at J, with 6 bases between.

This clone was seen more than once but under ten times. The chain couples TRBV29-1 to TRBJ1-4, with D uncertain. Trimming removed 7 bases at V and 3 bases at J, with 12 bases between. Per the germline V gene, CDR1 is SQVTM and CDR2 is ANQGSEA. The CDR3 has 13 amino acids. In DNA, the CDR3 is TGCAGCGCAGCACGGGCAGCTAATGAAAAACTGTTTTTT. Encoded protein: CSAARAANEKLFF.

The V gene is TRBV6-1, the J gene TRBJ2-5; possible D gene TRBD1, 6 bases. The V and J ends lost 4 bases and 5 bases respectively, with 11 bases between them. The length of the CDR3 is 13 residues. The germline CDR1 and CDR2 sequences are MNHNS and SASEGT. CDR3 sequence (DNA): TGTGCCAGCAGTGCACAGGGCGGCGAGACCCAGTACTTC. Its translation: CASSAQGGETQYF.

The chain links TRBV10-1 to TRBJ2-7; possibly TRBD1 for D (6 bases). CDR1 and CDR2 (germline): WNHNN, SYGVQD (reference sequence). The CDR3 totals 15 residues. V lost 7 bases, J lost 3 bases, and 19 bases lay in between. The CDR3 DNA is TGCGCCAGCACAGTGTTGGACAGAATTTTCTACGAGCAGTACTTC. Residues: CASTVLDRIFYEQYF.

This clone was seen only a few times. The chain carries TRBV19 and TRBJ2-5; maybe TRBD2 (5 bases). Trimming removed 5 bases from V and 0 bases from J, with 10 bases in between. CDR3 size: 14 residues. Germline assignment: CDR1 LNHDA and CDR2 SQIVND (reference sequence). CDR3 loop: CASSVTGNQETQYF. CDR3 DNA sequence: TGTGCCAGTAGTGTCACGGGGAACCAAGAGACCCAGTACTTC.

CDR3 amino acids: CASSLTEEGVNTEAFF. The CDR3 coding sequence is TGTGCCAGCAGTTTAACCGAGGAGGGGGTGAACACTGAAGCTTTCTTT. The V call is TRBV28, the J call TRBJ1-1; tentatively, D is TRBD1 (6 bases). This CDR3 contains 16 residues. Germline V gene sequence: CDR1 MDHEN, CDR2 SYDVKM. V lost 2 bases and J lost 0, with 13 bases in between. Looking up the rest from reference TRBV28 and TRBJ1-1 gives the full variable domain: DVKVTQSSRYLVKRTGEKVFLECVQDMDHENMFWYRQDPGLGLRLIYFSYDVKMKEKGDIPEGYSVSREKKERFSLILESASTNQTSMYLCASSLTEEGVNTEAFFGQGTRLTVV.